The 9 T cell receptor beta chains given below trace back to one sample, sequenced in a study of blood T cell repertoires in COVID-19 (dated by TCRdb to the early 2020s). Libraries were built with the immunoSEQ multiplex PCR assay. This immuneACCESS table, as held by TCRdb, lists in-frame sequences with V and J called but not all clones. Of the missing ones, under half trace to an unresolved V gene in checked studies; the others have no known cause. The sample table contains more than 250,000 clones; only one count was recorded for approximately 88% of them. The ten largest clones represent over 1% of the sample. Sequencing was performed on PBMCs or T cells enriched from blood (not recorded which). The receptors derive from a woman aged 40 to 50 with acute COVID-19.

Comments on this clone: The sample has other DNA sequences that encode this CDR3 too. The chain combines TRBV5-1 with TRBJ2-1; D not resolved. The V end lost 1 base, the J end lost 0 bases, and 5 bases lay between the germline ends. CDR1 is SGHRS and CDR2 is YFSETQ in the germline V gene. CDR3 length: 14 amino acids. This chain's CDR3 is CASSLSGSYNEQFF. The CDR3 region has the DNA TGCGCCAGCAGCTTGTCGGGCTCCTACAATGAGCAGTTCTTC.

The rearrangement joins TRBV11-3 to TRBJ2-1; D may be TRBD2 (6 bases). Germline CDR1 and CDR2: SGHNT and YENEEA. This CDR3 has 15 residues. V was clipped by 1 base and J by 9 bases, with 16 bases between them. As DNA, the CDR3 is TGTGCCAGCAGCTTAGTTCTGCGGGACCCTGGTGAGCAGTTCTTC. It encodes CASSLVLRDPGEQFF.

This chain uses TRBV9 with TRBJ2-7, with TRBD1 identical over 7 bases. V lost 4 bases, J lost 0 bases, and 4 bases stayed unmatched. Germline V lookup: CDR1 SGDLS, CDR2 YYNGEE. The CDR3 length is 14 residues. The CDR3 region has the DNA TGTGCCAGCAGCCCGACAGGGACCTCCTACGAGCAGTACGTC. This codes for CASSPTGTSYEQYV.

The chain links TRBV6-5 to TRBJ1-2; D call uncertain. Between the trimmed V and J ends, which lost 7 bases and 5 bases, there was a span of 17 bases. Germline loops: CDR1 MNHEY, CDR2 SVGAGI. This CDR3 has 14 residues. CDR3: CASIRRREDYGYTF. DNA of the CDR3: TGTGCCAGCATTAGGAGGCGTGAAGATTATGGCTACACCTTC.

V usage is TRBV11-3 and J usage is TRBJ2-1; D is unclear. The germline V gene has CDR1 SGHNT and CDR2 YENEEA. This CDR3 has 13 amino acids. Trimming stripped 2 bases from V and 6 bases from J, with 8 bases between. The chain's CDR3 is CASSLYPGNEQFF. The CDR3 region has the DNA TGTGCCAGCAGCTTATATCCGGGCAATGAGCAGTTCTTC.

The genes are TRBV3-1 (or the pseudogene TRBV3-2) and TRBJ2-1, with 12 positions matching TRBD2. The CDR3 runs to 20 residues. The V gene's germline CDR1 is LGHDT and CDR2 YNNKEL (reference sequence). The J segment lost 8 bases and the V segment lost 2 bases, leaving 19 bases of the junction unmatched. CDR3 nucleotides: TGTGCCAGCAGCCAACCCCTTGGACTAGCGGGAAGGGGGGTTGGATATGAGCAGTTCTTC. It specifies CASSQPLGLAGRGVGYEQFF.

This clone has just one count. The CDR3 DNA sequence: TGTGCCAGCAGCGTAGACGGGGTCTCTGGAAACACCATATATTTT. Its protein is CASSVDGVSGNTIYF. The rearrangement uses TRBV9 and TRBJ1-3; D ambiguous. Trimming cost V 0 bases and J 0 bases, with 7 bases left between them. Germline CDR1 and CDR2: SGDLS and YYNGEE. The CDR3 length is 15 residues.

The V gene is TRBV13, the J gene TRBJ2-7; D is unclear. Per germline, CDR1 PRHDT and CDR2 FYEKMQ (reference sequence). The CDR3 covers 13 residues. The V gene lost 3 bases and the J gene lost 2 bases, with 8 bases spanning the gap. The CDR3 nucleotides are TGTGCCAGCAGCTTCGGGTATACCTACGAGCAGTACGTC. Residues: CASSFGYTYEQYV.

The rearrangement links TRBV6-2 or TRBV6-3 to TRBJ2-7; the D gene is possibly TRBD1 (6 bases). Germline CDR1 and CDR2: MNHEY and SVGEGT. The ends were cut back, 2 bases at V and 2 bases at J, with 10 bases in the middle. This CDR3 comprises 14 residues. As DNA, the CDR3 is TGTGCCAGCAGTTACAGGGGGTTTACCTACGAGCAGTACGTC. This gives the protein CASSYRGFTYEQYV.